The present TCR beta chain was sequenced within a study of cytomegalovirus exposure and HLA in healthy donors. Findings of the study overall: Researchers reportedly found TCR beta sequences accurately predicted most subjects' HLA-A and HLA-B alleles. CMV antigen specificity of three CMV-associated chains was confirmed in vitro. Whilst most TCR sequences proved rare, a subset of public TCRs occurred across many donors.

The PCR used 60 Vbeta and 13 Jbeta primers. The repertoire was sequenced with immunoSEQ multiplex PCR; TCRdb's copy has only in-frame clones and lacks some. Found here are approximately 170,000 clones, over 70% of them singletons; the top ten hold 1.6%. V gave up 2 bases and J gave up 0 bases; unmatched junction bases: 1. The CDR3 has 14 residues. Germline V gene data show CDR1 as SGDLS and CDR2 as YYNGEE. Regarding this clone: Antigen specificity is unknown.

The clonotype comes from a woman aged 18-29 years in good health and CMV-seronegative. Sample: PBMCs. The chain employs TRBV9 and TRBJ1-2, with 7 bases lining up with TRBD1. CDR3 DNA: TGTGCCAGCAGCGTTGACAGGGCTAACTATGGCTACACCTTC. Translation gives CASSVDRANYGYTF.